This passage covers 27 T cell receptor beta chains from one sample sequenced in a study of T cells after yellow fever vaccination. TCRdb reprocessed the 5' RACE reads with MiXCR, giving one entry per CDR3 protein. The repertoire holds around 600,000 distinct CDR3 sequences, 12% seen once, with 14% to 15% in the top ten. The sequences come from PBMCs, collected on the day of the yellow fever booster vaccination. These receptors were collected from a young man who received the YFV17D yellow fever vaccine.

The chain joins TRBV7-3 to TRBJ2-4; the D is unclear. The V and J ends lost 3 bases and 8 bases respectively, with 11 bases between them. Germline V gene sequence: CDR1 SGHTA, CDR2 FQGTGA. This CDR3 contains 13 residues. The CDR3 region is CASSFTSGDIQYF. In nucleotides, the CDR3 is TGTGCCAGCAGCTTTACCAGTGGAGACATTCAGTACTTC.

The DNA for the CDR3 is TGCAGTGAATCTCGGCGGCCTTACAATGAGCAGTTCTTC. It codes for CSESRRPYNEQFF. This chain joins TRBV20-1 and TRBJ2-1; D call uncertain. V lost 7 bases, J lost 4 bases, and 14 bases lay in between. Germline values: CDR1 DFQATT, CDR2 SNEGSKA (reference sequence). There are 13 residues in the CDR3.

The CDR3 DNA sequence: TGCGCCAGCAGGGAGACCTCCTACGAGCAGTACTTC. It specifies CASRETSYEQYF. The V and J genes are TRBV5-1 and TRBJ2-7; unclear D gene. Germline V gene data show CDR1 as SGHRS and CDR2 as YFSETQ. The CDR3 has 12 residues. V was pared by 5 bases and J by 0 bases, with 6 bases between.

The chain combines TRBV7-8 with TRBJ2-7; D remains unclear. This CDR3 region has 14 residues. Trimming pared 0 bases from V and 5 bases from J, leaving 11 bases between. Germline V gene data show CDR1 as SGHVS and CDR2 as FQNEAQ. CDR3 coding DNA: TGTGCCAGCAGCTTAGCGGAGATTGGCGACGAGCAGTACTTC. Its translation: CASSLAEIGDEQYF.

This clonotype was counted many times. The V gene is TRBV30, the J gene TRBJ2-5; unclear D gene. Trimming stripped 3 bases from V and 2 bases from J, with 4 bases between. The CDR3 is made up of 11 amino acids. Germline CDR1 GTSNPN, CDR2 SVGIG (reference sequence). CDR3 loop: CAWSRQETQYF. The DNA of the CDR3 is TGTGCCTGGAGCCGACAAGAGACCCAGTACTTC.

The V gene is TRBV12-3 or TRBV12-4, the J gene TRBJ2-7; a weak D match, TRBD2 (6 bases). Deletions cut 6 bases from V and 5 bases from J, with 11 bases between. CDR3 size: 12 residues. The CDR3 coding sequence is TGTGCCAGCAGAATGGGGGGAAACGAGCAGTACTTC. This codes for CASRMGGNEQYF.

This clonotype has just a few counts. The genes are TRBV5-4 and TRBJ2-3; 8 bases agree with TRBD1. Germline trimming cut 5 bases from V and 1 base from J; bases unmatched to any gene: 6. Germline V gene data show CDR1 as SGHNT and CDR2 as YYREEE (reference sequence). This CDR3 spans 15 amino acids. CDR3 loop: CASSTDRAGTDTQYF. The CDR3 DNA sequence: TGTGCCAGCAGTACGGACAGGGCGGGCACAGATACGCAGTATTTT.

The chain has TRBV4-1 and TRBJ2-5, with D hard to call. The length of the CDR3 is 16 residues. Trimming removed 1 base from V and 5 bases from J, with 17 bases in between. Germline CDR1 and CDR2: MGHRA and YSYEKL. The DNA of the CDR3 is TGCGCCAGCAGCCAAGGTGGTTCATGGATACAGGAGACCCAGTACTTC. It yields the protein CASSQGGSWIQETQYF.

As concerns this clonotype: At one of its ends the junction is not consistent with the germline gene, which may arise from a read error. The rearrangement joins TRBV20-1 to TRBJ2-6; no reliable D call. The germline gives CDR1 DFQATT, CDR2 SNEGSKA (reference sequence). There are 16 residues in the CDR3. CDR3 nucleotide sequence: TGCTGTGCTAGAGATAGTAGGATCTCTGGGGCCAACGTCCTGACTTTC. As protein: CCARDSRISGANVLTF.

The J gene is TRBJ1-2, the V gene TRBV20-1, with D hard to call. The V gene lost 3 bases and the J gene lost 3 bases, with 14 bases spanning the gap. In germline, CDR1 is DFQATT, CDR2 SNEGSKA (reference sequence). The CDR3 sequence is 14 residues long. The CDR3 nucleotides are TGCAGTGCTAGTTTTGAGTACGGGGACTATGGCTACACCTTC. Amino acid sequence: CSASFEYGDYGYTF.

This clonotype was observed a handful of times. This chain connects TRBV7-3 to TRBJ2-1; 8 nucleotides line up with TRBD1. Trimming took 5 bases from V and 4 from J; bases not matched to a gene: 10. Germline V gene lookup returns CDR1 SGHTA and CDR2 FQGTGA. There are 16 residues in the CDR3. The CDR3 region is CASSAAGGASYNEQFF. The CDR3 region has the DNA TGTGCCAGCAGCGCCGCAGGGGGCGCGAGTTACAATGAGCAGTTCTTC.

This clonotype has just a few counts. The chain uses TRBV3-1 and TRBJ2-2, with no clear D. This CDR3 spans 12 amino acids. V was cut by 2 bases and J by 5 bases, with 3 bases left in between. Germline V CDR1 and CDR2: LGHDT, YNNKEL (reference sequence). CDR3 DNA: TGTGCCAGCAGCCAACCTACCGGGGAGCTGTTTTTT. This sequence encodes CASSQPTGELFF.

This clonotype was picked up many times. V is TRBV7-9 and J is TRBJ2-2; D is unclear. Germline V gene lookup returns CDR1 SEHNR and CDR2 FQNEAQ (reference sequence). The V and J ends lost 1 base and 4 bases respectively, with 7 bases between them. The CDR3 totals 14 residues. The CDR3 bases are TGTGCCAGCAGCTTAGACGTGGCCACCGGGGAGCTGTTTTTT. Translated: CASSLDVATGELFF.

The CDR3 reads CASILTGGYNEQFF. CDR3 bases: TGTGCCAGCATCTTAACGGGGGGATACAATGAGCAGTTCTTC. The chain is built from TRBV6-2 or TRBV6-3 and TRBJ2-1; the match to TRBD2 covers 7 bases. Germline loops: CDR1 MNHEY, CDR2 SVGEGT. After removal of 7 bases from V and 4 bases from J, the junction contained 7 bases not matched to a gene. The CDR3 has 14 residues.

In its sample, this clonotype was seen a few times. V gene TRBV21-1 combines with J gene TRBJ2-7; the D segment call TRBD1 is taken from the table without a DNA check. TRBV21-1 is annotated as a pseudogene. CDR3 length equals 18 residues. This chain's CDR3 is CASSNHTNAGQGDYEQYF. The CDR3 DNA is TGTGCCAGCAGCAACCACACAAATGCGGGACAGGGAGACTACGAGCAGTACTTC.

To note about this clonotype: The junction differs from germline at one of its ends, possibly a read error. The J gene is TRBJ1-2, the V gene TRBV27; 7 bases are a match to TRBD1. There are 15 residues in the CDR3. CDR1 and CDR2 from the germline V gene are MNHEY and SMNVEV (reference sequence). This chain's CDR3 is CTSSLSLGQMGGYTF. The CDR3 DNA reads TGTACCAGCAGTTTATCGTTGGGACAGATGGGAGGCTACACCTTC.

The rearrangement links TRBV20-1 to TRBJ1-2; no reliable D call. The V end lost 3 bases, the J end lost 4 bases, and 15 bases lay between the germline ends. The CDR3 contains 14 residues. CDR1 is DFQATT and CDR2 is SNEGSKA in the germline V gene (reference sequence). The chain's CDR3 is CSASADNVLYGYTF. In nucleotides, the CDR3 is TGCAGTGCTAGCGCCGACAACGTTCTCTATGGCTACACCTTC.

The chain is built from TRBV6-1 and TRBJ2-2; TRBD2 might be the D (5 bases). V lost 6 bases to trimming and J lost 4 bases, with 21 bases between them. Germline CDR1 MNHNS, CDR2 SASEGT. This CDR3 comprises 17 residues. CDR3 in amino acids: CASSKGAGLGVTGELFF. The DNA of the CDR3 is TGTGCCAGCAGCAAGGGAGCTGGTCTAGGTGTCACCGGGGAGCTGTTTTTT.

CDR3 in DNA: TGTGCCACCAGCAGAGGGCCCGGGTGGGGCGACGAGCAGTACTTC. Translating gives CATSRGPGWGDEQYF. This rearrangement joins TRBV15 to TRBJ2-7; D possibly corresponds to TRBD1 (5 bases). The CDR3 totals 15 residues. Per germline, CDR1 LNHNV and CDR2 YYDKDF (reference sequence). With 1 base removed from V and 5 bases from J, the gap between germline ends came to 15 bases.

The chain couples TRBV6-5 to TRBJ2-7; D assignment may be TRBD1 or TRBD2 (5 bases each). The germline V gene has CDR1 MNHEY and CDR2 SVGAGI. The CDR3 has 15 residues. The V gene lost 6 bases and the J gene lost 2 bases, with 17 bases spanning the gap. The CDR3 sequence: CASRTSRAGTYEQYF. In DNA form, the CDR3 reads TGTGCCAGCAGGACCTCGAGGGCAGGGACCTACGAGCAGTACTTC.

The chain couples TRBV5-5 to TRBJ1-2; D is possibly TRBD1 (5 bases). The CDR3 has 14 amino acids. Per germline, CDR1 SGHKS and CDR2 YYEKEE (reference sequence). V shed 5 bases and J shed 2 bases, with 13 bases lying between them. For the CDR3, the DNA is TGTGCCAGCAGGCCCGGGACTGAGAACTATGGCTACACCTTC. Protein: CASRPGTENYGYTF.

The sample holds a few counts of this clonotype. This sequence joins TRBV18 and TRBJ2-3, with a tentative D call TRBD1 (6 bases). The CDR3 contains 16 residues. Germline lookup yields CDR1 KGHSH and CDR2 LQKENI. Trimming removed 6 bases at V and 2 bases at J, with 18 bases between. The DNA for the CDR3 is TGTGCCAGCTCGGGCCCCGGGACATTTTACACAGATACGCAGTATTTT. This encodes CASSGPGTFYTDTQYF.

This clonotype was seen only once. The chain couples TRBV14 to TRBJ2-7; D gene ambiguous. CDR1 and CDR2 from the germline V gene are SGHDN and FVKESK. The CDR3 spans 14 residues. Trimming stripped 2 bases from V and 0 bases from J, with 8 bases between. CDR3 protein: CASSQSPVSYEQYF. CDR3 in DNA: TGTGCCAGCAGCCAATCTCCTGTCTCCTACGAGCAGTACTTC.

This CDR3 is CASSSGRASSYEQYF. The CDR3 DNA reads as TGTGCCAGCAGCTCAGGACGTGCCAGCTCCTACGAGCAGTACTTC. The rearrangement uses TRBV5-5 and TRBJ2-7; the D is unclear. Germline-derived CDR1 and CDR2 are SGHKS and YYEKEE (reference sequence). This CDR3 comprises 15 residues. V was pared by 3 bases and J by 0 bases, with 13 bases between.

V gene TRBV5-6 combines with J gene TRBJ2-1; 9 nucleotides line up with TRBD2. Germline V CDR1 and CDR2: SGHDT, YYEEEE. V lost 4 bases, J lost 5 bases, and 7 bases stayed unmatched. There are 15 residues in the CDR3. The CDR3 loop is CASSTVGLANNEQFF. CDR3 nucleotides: TGTGCCAGCAGCACAGTAGGACTAGCGAACAATGAGCAGTTCTTC.

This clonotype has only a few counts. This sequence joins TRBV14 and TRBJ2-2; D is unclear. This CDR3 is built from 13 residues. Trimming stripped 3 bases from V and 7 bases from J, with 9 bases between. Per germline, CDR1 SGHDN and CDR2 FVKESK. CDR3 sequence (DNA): TGTGCCAGCAGCCAGGGCCTCAGCGGGGAGCTGTTTTTT. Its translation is CASSQGLSGELFF.

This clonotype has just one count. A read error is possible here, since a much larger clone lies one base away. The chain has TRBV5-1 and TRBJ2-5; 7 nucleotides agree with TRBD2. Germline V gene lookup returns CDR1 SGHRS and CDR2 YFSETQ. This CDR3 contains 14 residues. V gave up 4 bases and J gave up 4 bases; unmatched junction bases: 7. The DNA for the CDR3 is TGCGCCAGCAGCCGTGTGACGGGGGGAGAGACCCAGTACTTC. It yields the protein CASSRVTGGETQYF.